This entry features one TCR beta chain sequence. Its antigen is not known. Produced via immunoSEQ multiplex PCR; TCRdb's table is partial and in-frame only. The sample lists around 2,200 clones; around 75% were seen once. The data are from a study of immune cell composition in non-small cell lung cancer. The study, taken as a whole, reports: No significant correlation existed between pack-years smoked and tumour clonality.

The sequenced sample consisted of lung tumor tissue. This clonotype was obtained from a human donor with non-small cell lung cancer.

The CDR3 protein is CASSLADRGHGYTF. In nucleotides, the CDR3 is TGTGCCAGCAGCCTCGCGGACAGGGGGCATGGCTACACCTTC. V gene TRBV5-4 combines with J gene TRBJ1-2; 11 nucleotides agree with TRBD1. V trimming: 4 bases; J trimming: 6 bases; junction bases outside the gene matches: 5. The CDR3 spans 14 residues. Germline CDR1 SGHNT, CDR2 YYREEE (reference sequence).